The T cell receptor beta chain under discussion was sequenced for a study of blood T cell repertoires in COVID-19. About the study: Sites in the United States, Italy and Spain provided acute and convalescent COVID-19 samples.

The CDR3 spans 13 residues. V was cut by 5 bases and J by 1 base, with 8 bases left in between. CDR1 is SGHNT and CDR2 is YENEEA in the germline V gene. In the original analysis: For nucleated cells, counts were estimated from reference gene primer amplification. Produced via immunoSEQ multiplex PCR; TCRdb's table is partial and in-frame only. V and J calls and clone size are as listed in that table; D and trimming were resolved from the DNA. The table records roughly 170,000 clones, approximately 84% of them present only once. A note on this clone: Other DNA sequences in this sample translate to the same CDR3.

This clonotype was sampled from a man aged 45-65 years who had recovered from COVID-19. The rearrangement joins TRBV11-3 to TRBJ1-1, with a tentative D call TRBD1 (6 bases). The sequencing input was PBMCs or T cells enriched from blood (not recorded which). CDR3 sequence: CASSQGQNTEAFF. CDR3 nucleotides: TGTGCCAGCAGCCAGGGACAGAACACTGAAGCTTTCTTT. Supplemented by reference TRBV11-3 and TRBJ1-1, the full variable domain reads EAGVVQSPRYKIIEKKQPVAFWCNPISGHNTLYWYLQNLGQGPELLIRYENEEAVDDSQLPKDRFSAERLKGVDSTLKIQPAELGDSAVYLCASSQGQNTEAFFGQGTRLTVV.